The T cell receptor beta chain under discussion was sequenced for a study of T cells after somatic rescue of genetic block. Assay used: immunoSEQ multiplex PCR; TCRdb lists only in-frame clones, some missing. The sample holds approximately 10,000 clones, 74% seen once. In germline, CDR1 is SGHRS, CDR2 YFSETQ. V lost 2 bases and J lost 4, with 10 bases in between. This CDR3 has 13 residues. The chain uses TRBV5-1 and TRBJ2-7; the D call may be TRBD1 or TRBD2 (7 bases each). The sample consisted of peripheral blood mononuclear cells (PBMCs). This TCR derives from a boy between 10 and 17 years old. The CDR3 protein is CASSFQGGYEQYF. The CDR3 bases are TGCGCCAGCAGCTTTCAGGGGGGGTACGAGCAGTACTTC.